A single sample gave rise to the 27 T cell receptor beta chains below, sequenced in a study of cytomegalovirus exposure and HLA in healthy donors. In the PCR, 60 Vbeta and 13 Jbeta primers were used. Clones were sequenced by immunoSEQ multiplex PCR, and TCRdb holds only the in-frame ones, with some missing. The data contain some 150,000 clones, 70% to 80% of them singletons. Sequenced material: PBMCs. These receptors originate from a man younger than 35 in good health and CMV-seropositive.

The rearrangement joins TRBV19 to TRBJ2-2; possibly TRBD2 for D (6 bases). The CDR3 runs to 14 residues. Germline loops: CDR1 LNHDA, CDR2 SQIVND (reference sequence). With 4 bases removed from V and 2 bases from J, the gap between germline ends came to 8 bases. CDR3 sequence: CASSSGINTGELFF. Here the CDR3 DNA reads TGTGCCAGTAGTAGCGGGATCAACACCGGGGAGCTGTTTTTT.

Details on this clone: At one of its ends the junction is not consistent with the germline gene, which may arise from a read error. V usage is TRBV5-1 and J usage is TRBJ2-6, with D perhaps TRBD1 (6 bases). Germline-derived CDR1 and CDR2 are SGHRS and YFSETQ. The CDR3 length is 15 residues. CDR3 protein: CASSLAGERANGLTF. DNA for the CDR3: TGCGCCAGCAGCCTGGCAGGGGAAAGGGCCAACGGCCTGACTTTC.

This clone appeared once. The CDR3 protein is CASSLEVANEQFF. CDR3 sequence (DNA): TGTGCCAGCAGCTTAGAGGTAGCCAATGAGCAGTTCTTC. V usage is TRBV7-2 and J usage is TRBJ2-1; D is unclear. Between the trimmed V and J ends, which lost 1 base and 6 bases, there was a span of 7 bases. In germline, CDR1 is SGHTA, CDR2 FQGNSA. There are 13 residues in the CDR3.

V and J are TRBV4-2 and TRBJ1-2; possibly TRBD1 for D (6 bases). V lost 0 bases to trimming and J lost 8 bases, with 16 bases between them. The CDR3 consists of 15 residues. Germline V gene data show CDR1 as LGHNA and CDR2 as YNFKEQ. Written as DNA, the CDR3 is TGTGCCAGCAGCCAAGAGGGGACAATTACCGGGGGCTACACCTTC. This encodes CASSQEGTITGGYTF.

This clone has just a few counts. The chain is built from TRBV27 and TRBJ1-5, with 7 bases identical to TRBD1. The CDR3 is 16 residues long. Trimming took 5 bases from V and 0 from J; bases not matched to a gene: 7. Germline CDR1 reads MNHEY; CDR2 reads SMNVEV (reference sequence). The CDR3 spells CASSPKTGYSNQPQHF. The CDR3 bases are TGTGCCAGCAGTCCCAAGACAGGGTATAGCAATCAGCCCCAGCATTTT.

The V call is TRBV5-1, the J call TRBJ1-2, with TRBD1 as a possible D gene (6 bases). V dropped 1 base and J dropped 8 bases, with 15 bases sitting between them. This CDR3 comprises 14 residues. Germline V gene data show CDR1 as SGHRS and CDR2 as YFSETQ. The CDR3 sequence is CASSLSGRGVGYTF. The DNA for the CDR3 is TGCGCCAGCAGCTTGAGTGGCAGGGGCGTAGGCTACACCTTC.

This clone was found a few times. CDR3 residues: CASSVEGYGYTF. DNA for the CDR3: TGTGCCAGCAGCGTAGAGGGCTATGGCTACACCTTC. The gene calls are TRBV5-6 and TRBJ1-2; D is unresolved. The V gene's germline CDR1 is SGHDT and CDR2 YYEEEE. With 4 bases removed from V and 4 bases from J, the gap between germline ends came to 8 bases. This CDR3 has 12 residues. The variable domain in full, with the rest retrieved from reference TRBV5-6 and TRBJ1-2, is DAGVTQSPTHLIKTRGQQVTLRCSPKSGHDTVSWYQQALGQGPQFIFQYYEEEERQRGNFPDRFSGHQFPNYSSELNVNALLLGDSALYLCASSVEGYGYTFGSGTRLTVV.

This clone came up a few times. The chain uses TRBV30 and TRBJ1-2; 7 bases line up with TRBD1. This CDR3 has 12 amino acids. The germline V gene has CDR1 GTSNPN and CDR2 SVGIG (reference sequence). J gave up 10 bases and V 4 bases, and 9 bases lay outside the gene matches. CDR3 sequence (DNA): TGTGCCTGGACCTCGGGACAGAGCTTCTACACCTTC. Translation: CAWTSGQSFYTF.

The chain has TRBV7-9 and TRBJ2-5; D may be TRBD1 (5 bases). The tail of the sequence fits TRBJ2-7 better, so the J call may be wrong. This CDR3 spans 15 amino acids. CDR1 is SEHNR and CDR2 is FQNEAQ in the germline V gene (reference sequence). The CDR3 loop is CASSLQVSSSYEQYF. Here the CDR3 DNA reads TGTGCCAGCAGTTTACAGGTTTCCAGCTCCTACGAGCAGTACTTC.

The CDR3 bases are TGTGCCAGCAGTGACGTAGGGAGACTTACCACTAATGAAAAACTGTTTTTT. It yields the protein CASSDVGRLTTNEKLFF. The chain has TRBV6-1 and TRBJ1-4; D is undetermined. V gave up 3 bases and J gave up 2 bases, with 16 bases separating them. The CDR3 runs to 17 residues. Germline CDR1 MNHNS, CDR2 SASEGT.

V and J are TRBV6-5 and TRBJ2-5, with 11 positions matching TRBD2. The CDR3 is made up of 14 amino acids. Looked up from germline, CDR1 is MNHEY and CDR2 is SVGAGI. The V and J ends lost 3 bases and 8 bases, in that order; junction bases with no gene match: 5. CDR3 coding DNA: TGTGCCAGCAGTTATCGCACTAGCGGGGGTACCCAGTACTTC. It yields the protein CASSYRTSGGTQYF.

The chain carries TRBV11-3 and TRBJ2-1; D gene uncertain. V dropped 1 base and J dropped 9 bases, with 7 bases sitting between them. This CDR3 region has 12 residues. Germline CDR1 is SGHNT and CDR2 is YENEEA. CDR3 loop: CASSLGESEQFF. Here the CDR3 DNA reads TGTGCCAGCAGCTTAGGAGAAAGTGAGCAGTTCTTC.

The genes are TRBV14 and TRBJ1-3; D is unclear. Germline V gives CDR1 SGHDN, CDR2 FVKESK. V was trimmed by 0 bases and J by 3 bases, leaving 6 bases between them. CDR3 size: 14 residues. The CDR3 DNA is TGTGCCAGCAGCCAAGACTTTTTTGGAAACACCATATATTTT. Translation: CASSQDFFGNTIYF.

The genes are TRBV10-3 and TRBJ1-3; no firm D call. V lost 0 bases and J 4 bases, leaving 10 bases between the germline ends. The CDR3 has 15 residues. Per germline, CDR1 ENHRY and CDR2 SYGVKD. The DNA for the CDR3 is TGTGCCATCAGTGAGTCGAAAATGAGGGGAAACACCATATATTTT. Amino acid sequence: CAISESKMRGNTIYF.

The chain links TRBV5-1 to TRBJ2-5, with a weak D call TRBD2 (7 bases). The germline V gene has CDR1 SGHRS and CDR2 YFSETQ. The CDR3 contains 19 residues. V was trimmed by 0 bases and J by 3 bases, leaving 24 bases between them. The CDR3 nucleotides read TGCGCCAGCAGCTTGGTTAGATATGAGGGGGGGGCGATTGAAGAGACCCAGTACTTC. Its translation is CASSLVRYEGGAIEETQYF.

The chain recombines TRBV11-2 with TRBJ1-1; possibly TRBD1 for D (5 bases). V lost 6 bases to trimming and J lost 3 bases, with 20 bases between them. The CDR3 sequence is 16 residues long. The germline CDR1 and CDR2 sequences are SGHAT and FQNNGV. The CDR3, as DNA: TGTGCCAGCAGGATTACCCCGGCAGGAGGGGACACTGAAGCTTTCTTT. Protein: CASRITPAGGDTEAFF.

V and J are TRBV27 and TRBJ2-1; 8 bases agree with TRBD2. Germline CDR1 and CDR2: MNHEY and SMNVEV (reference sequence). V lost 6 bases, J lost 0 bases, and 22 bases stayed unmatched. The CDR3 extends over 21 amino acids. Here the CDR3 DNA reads TGTGCCAGCAGCCCCCGTTTAGTGTCGTTAACGGGAGGGAGCTCCTACAATGAGCAGTTCTTC. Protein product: CASSPRLVSLTGGSSYNEQFF.

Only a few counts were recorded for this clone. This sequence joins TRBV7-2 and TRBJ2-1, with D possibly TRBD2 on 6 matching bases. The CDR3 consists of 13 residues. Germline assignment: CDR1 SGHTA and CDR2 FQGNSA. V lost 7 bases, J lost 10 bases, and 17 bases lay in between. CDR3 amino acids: CASTSGLPAEQFF. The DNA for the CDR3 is TGTGCCAGCACCTCGGGACTGCCAGCAGAGCAGTTCTTC.

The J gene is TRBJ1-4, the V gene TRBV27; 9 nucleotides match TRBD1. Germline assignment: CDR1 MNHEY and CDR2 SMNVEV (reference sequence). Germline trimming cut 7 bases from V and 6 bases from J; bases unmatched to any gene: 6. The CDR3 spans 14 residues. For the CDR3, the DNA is TGTGCCAGCACCAAGACAGGGGGTCATGAAAAACTGTTTTTT. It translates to CASTKTGGHEKLFF.

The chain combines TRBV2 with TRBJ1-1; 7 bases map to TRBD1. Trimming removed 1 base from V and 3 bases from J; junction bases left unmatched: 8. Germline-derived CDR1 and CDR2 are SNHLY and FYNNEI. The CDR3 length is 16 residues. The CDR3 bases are TGTGCCAGCAGTGAAGTGGAGGGGGCGTTGGACACTGAAGCTTTCTTT. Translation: CASSEVEGALDTEAFF.

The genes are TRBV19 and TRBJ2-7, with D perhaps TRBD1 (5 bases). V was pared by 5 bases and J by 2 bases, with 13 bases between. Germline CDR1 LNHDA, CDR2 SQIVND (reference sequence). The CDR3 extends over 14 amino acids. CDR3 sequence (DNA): TGTGCCAGTAGTCCAGGGAACAGCCCCTACGAGCAGTACTTC. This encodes CASSPGNSPYEQYF.

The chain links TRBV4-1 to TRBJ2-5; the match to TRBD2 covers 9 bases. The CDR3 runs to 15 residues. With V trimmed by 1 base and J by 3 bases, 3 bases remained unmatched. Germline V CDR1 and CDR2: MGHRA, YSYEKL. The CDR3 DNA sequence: TGCGCCAGCAGCCAAGTTTTAGCGGGAGAAGAGACCCAGTACTTC. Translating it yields CASSQVLAGEETQYF.

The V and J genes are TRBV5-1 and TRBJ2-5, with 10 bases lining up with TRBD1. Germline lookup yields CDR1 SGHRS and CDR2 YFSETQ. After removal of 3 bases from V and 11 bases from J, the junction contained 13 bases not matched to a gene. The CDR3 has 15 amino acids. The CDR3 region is CASSWIIRDRGGQYF. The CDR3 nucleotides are TGCGCCAGCAGCTGGATAATCCGGGACAGGGGTGGGCAGTACTTC.

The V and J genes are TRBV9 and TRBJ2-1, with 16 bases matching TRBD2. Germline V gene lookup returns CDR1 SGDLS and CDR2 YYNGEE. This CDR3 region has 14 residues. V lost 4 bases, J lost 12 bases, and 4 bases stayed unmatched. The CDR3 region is CASSTGLAGGGQFF. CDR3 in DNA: TGTGCCAGCAGCACGGGACTAGCGGGAGGGGGGCAGTTCTTC. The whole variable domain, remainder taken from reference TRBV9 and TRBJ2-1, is DSGVTQTPKHLITATGQRVTLRCSPRSGDLSVYWYQQSLDQGLQFLIQYYNGEERAKGNILERFSAQQFPDLHSELNLSSLELGDSALYFCASSTGLAGGGQFFGPGTRLTVL.

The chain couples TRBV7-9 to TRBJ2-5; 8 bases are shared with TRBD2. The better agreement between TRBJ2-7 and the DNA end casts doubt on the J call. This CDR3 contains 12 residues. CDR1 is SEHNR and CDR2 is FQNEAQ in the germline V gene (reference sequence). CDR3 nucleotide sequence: TGTGCCAGCAACCCGGGGGGGCACGAGCAGTACTTC. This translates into CASNPGGHEQYF.

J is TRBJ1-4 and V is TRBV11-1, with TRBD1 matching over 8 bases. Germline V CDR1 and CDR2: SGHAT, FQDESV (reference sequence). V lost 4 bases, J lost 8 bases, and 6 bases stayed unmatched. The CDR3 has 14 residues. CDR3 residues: CASSSGTGREKLFF. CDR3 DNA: TGTGCCAGCAGCTCCGGGACAGGACGAGAAAAACTGTTTTTT.

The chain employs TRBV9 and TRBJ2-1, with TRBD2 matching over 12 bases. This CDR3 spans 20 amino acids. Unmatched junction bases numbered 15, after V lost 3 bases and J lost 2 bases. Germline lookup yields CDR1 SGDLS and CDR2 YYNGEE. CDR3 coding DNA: TGTGCCAGCAGCGGTTCACCTCTAGCGGGGGGGCCTGGGGCCTACAATGAGCAGTTCTTC. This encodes CASSGSPLAGGPGAYNEQFF.